This TCR beta chain was sequenced during a study of T cell responses to AZD1222 COVID-19 vaccine. Notes on the study in general: White British people made up most donors, females outnumbered males, and clonal diversity was possibly underestimated. Targeting of unmutated variant regions was reportedly seen in nearly half of spike-specific TCRs. All repertoire sampling was performed exclusively after the peak T cell response.

The CDR3 length is 11 residues. Trimming at V came to 6 bases and at J to 3 bases, leaving 1 base not matched to a gene. Germline V gene lookup returns CDR1 SQVTM and CDR2 ANQGSEA. As for this clone: Its target is not known.

Sequenced by immunoSEQ multiplex PCR; TCRdb stores in-frame clones only, minus some. The data show about 140,000 clones, with more than 80% seen just once and 0.85% to 0.95% held by the top ten. This TCR was sampled from an adult in good health. The sequenced sample was peripheral blood, obtained on day 0 of MenACWY control vaccination. This chain connects TRBV29-1 to TRBJ1-2, with 7 bases matching TRBD1. The CDR3 DNA reads as TGCAGCGTCAGGGGGGACTATGGCTACACCTTC. Translating gives CSVRGDYGYTF.